This T cell receptor beta chain emerged from a study of blood T cell repertoires in COVID-19. As for this clone: The junction departs from the called germline gene at one end, perhaps through a read error. This sample also contains other DNA sequences that code for the same CDR3.

This table comes from immunoSEQ multiplex PCR, and its TCRdb copy is limited to in-frame clones, with some not included. In the table there are 250,000 or so clones, approximately 90% of which are singletons. Cohort assignment relied on participant-reported clinical history. The CDR3 spans 14 residues. The germline gives CDR1 SQVTM, CDR2 ANQGSEA. Sequenced material: PBMCs or T cells enriched from blood (not recorded which). The receptor's source is a middle-aged man who had been exposed to COVID-19. The genes are TRBV29-1 and TRBJ2-7; the match to TRBD2 covers 7 bases. The CDR3 reads CSVARTRGSHEQYF. CDR3 in DNA: TGCAGCGTTGCCCGGACTAGAGGCTCCCACGAGCAGTACTTC.